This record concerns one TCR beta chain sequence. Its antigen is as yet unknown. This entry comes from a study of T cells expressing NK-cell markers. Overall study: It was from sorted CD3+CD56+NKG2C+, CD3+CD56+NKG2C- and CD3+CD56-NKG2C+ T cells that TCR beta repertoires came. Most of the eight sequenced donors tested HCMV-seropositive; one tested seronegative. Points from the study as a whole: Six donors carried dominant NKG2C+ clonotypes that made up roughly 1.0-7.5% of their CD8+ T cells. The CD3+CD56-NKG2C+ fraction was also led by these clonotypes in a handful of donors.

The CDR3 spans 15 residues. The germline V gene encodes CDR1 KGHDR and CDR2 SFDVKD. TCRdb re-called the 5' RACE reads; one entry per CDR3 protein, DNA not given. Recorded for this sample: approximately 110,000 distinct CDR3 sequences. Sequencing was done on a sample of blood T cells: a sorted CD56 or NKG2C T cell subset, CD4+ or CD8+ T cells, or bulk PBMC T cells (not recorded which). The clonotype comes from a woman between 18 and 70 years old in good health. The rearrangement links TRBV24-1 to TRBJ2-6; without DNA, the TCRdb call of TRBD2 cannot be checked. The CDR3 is CATSGAGWGANVLTF.